The source of this T cell receptor (beta chain) is a study of high-grade serous ovarian cancer treatment subgroups. General study points: Without spatial data, bulk sequencing limits insight into HGSC tumor diversity. Different patients shared almost no repertoire; same-patient tumors shared about 0.1 to 0.79. CDR1 and CDR2 were left unanalyzed; analyses focused on CDR3. TCR relatedness rose with neoantigen level and trended with mutation load.

As concerns this clone: Its antigen is not identified.

Tumor samples were obtained before definitive surgery or chemotherapy. The method was immunoSEQ multiplex PCR; TCRdb's version includes in-frame clones alone and lacks a portion of them. The sample comprises a few thousand clones, over 60% of which are singletons, and 8.5% to 9.5% rests with the top ten. The germline gives CDR1 LGHNT, CDR2 FRNRAP. Trimming took 2 bases from V and 10 from J, leaving 9 bases between them. The CDR3 is 12 residues long. V usage is TRBV12-5 and J usage is TRBJ2-1; D gene uncertain. The TCR was taken from a human donor with high-grade serous ovarian cancer. Input material: tumor tissue. DNA for the CDR3: TGTGCTAGTGGTTTGACCTTTGTAGAGCAGTTCTTC. Translating gives CASGLTFVEQFF. The whole variable domain, remainder taken from reference TRBV12-5 and TRBJ2-1, is DARVTQTPRHKVTEMGQEVTMRCQPILGHNTVFWYRQTMMQGLELLAYFRNRAPLDDSGMPKDRFSAEMPDATLATLKIQPSEPRDSAVYFCASGLTFVEQFFGPGTRLTVL.